These T cell receptor beta chains were read from a single sample in a study of identical twins. MiXCR, run by TCRdb on the 5' RACE reads, gives a single entry per CDR3 protein. The sample records more than 1.5 million distinct CDR3 sequences, around a third being singletons. What was sequenced was cord blood. The origin of the receptors is a newborn girl in good health. Both conserved end residues are part of each CDR3. A D gene is named only where the DNA matches it firmly. Expanded clones get a size class; other rows say once, few or many, or leave the size out.

V	D	J	size	DNA	CDR3
TRBV3-1	.	TRBJ2-5	once	TGTGCCAGCAGCCAAGGAGCAGGCCCTCAAGAGACCCAGTACTTC	CASSQGAGPQETQYF
TRBV2	.	TRBJ2-5	few	TGTGCCAGCAGGGCGAGGACCTTAGAGACCCAGTACTTC	CASRARTLETQYF
TRBV6-5	TRBD1	TRBJ2-1	many	TGTGCCAGCAGTTACCGGGACAGGTACAATGAGCAGTTCTTC	CASSYRDRYNEQFF
TRBV7-9	TRBD2	TRBJ2-1	.	TGTGCCAGCAGCCCCGGGACTAGATATGAGCAGTTCTTC	CASSPGTRYEQFF
TRBV4-1	TRBD1	TRBJ1-5	.	TGCGCCAGCAGCCAAGCCCCGGACAGGGGGCAAAATCAGCCCCAGCATTTT	CASSQAPDRGQNQPQHF
TRBV5-5	.	TRBJ1-5	.	TGTGCCAGCAGCTTGGCAGGGATGGGCAATCAGCCCCAGCATTTT	CASSLAGMGNQPQHF
TRBV12-3/TRBV12-4	TRBD2	TRBJ2-7	few	TGTGCCAGCAGTTTTAAGCGGGGGATCGCCTACGAGCAGTACTTC	CASSFKRGIAYEQYF
TRBV20-1	.	TRBJ2-2	few	TGCAGTGCTAAGATGAGCGGAACCGGGGAGCTGTTTTTT	CSAKMSGTGELFF
TRBV20-1	.	TRBJ2-4	once	TGCAGTGCTAGAGACAGGGCATTGTATGAGCAGTACTTC	CSARDRALYEQYF
TRBV24-1	.	TRBJ2-5	few	TGTGCCACCAGGTCTAGGTTAAGAGAGACCCAGTACTTC	CATRSRLRETQYF
TRBV20-1	TRBD2	TRBJ2-5	.	TGCAGTGCGGATAAGCGGGGCAGACAGGAGACCCAGTACTTC	CSADKRGRQETQYF
TRBV9	.	TRBJ2-1	few	TGTGCCAGCAGCGTAGATCCAGGGAGGCAGTTCTTC	CASSVDPGRQFF
TRBV29-1	.	TRBJ1-5	.	TGCAGCGCGGGACTCCCCAATCAGCCCCAGCATTTT	CSAGLPNQPQHF
TRBV28	.	TRBJ1-5	few	TGTGCCAGCAGTTTTAAGGGGGTGGGCGGCAATCAGCCCCAGCATTTT	CASSFKGVGGNQPQHF
TRBV4-1	.	TRBJ1-5	once	TGCGCCAGCAGCCAAGAAGGCGGGGGTAGCAATCAGCCCCAGCATTTT	CASSQEGGGSNQPQHF
TRBV12-3/TRBV12-4	TRBD2	TRBJ2-2	.	TGTGCCAGCAGTTTGGGTACTAGCGGCCTTAAGTATACCGGGGAGCTGTTTTTT	CASSLGTSGLKYTGELFF
TRBV7-9	.	TRBJ1-2	.	TGTGCCAGCAGCTTAAGAACCCCCGACTATGGCTACACCTTC	CASSLRTPDYGYTF
TRBV29-1	.	TRBJ1-2	few	TGCAGCGTCTACCGGGACTCTAACTATGGCTCCACCTTC	CSVYRDSNYGSTF
TRBV2	TRBD2	TRBJ2-7	.	TGTGCCAGCAGGCGGGAGTTAAACAACGGGCAGTACTTC	CASRRELNNGQYF
TRBV4-2	.	TRBJ2-1	few	TGTGCCAGCAGCCAAGAAAGATCCGCGGGTAGGGGATACGAGCAGTTCTTC	CASSQERSAGRGYEQFF
TRBV5-1	.	TRBJ2-5	.	TGCGCCAGCAGCTTCGTGGGGGACGAGACCCAGTACTTC	CASSFVGDETQYF
TRBV7-2	.	TRBJ1-3	.	TGTGCCAGCAGCTTAGGCGGGGGACGGGCCTCTGGAAACACCATATATTTT	CASSLGGGRASGNTIYF
TRBV19	.	TRBJ1-2	few	TGTGCCAGTAGAGGGGTTCGCGGGAGTGGCTACACCTTC	CASRGVRGSGYTF
TRBV7-2	.	TRBJ2-2	.	TGTGCCAGCACCGCGGACAAATCGAACACCGGGGAGCTGTTTTTT	CASTADKSNTGELFF
TRBV28	TRBD1	TRBJ1-2	.	TGTGCCAGCAGTTTATTGGACAGGGGCTACACCTTC	CASSLLDRGYTF
TRBV5-1	.	TRBJ2-7	.	TGCGCCAGCAGCCCCCCGCTGTTTCTCTACGAGCAGTACTTC	CASSPPLFLYEQYF
TRBV29-1	.	TRBJ1-1	.	TGCAGCGTCGAAGTAGGGCAGATTGGGACTGAAGCTTTCTTT	CSVEVGQIGTEAFF
TRBV10-3	.	TRBJ2-7	few	TGTGCCATCACCCGGACAGTTAGTTCCTACGAGCAGTACTTC	CAITRTVSSYEQYF
TRBV7-9	TRBD1	TRBJ2-2	.	TGTGCCATTTCCGGGGACAGGGGGAACACCGGGGAGCTGTTTTTT	CAISGDRGNTGELFF
TRBV7-2	.	TRBJ1-4	.	TGTGCCAGCAGCTTAGACGGGGGCTTGTGGGAAAAACTGTTTTTT	CASSLDGGLWEKLFF
TRBV20-1	TRBD2	TRBJ2-7	.	TGCAGTGCTATGTTTAGCGGGAGAACCTACGAGCAGTACTTC	CSAMFSGRTYEQYF
TRBV20-1	TRBD2	TRBJ2-5	.	TGCAGTGCCCCTAGCGGGAGAAAGAATGAGCAGTACTTC	CSAPSGRKNEQYF
TRBV6-6	TRBD2	TRBJ2-4	.	TGTGCCAGCAGTTACTCAGGCCGGGGGGACCCATCGGACATTCAGTACTTC	CASSYSGRGDPSDIQYF
TRBV20-1	TRBD2	TRBJ2-7	few	TGCAGTGCTAGAAACCTAGCGGGGTCCTACGAGCAGTACTTC	CSARNLAGSYEQYF
TRBV3-1	.	TRBJ1-2	.	TGTGCCAGCAGCCAAGGGTACAGGGACTTTAGTGGCTACACCTTC	CASSQGYRDFSGYTF